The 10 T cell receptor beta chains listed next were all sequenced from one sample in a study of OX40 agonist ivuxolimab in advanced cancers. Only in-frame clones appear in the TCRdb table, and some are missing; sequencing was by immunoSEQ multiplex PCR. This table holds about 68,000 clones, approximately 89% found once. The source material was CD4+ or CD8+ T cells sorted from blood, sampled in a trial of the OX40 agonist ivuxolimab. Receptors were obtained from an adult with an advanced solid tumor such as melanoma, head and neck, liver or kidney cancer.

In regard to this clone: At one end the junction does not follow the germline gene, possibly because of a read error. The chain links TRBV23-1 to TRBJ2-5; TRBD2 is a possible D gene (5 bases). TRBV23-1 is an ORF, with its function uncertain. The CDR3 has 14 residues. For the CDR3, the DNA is TGCGCCAGCAGTCCCCTTAGGGAGCAAGAGGCCCAGTACTTC. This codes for CASSPLREQEAQYF.

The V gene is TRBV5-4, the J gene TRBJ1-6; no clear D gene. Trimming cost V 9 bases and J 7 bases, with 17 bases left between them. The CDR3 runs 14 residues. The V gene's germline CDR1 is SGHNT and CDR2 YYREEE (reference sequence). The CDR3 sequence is CATFFSGRNSPLHF. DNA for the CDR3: TGTGCCACCTTTTTCTCAGGTAGAAATTCACCCCTCCACTTT.

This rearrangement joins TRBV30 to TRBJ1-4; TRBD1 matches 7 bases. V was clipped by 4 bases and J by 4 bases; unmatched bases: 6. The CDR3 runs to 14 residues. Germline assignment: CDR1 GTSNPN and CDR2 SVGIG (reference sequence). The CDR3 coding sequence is TGTGCCTGGACCGGGACAGCGCTTAATGAAAAACTGTTTTTT. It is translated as CAWTGTALNEKLFF.

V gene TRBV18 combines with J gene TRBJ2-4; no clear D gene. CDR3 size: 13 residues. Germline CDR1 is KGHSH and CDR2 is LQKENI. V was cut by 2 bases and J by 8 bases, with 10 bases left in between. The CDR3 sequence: CASSPSRNHIQYF. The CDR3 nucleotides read TGTGCCAGCTCACCATCCCGTAACCACATTCAGTACTTC.

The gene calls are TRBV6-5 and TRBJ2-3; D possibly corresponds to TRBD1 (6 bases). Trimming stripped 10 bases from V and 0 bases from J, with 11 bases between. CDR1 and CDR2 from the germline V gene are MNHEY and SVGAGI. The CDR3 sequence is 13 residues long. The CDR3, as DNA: TGTGCCACCTACAGGGCTAGCACAGATACGCAGTATTTT. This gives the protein CATYRASTDTQYF.

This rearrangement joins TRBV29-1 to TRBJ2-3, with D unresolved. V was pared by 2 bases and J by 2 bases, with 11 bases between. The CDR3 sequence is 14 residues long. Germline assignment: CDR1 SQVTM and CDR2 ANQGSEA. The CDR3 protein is CSVELRGPTDTQYF. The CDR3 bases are TGCAGCGTTGAACTACGCGGTCCCACAGATACGCAGTATTTT.

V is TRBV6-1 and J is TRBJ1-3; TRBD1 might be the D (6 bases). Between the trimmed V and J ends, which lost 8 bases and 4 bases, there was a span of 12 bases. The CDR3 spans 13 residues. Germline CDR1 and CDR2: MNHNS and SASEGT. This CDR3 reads CASGSGAGNTIYF. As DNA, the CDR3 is TGTGCCAGCGGGTCGGGGGCCGGAAACACCATATATTTT.

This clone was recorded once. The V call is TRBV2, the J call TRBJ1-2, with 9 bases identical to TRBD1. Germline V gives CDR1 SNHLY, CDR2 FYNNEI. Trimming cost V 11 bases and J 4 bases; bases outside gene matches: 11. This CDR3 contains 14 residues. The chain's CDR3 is CAGRDRELLYGYTF. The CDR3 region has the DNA TGTGCCGGCCGGGACAGGGAGCTTCTCTATGGCTACACCTTC.

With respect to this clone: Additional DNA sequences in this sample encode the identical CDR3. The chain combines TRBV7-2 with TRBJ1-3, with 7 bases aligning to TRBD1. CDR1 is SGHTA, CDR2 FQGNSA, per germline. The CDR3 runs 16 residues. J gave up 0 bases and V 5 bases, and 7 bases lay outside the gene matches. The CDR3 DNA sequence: TGTGCCAGCAGCCCCCGACAGGGACCCTCTGGAAACACCATATATTTT. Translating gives CASSPRQGPSGNTIYF.

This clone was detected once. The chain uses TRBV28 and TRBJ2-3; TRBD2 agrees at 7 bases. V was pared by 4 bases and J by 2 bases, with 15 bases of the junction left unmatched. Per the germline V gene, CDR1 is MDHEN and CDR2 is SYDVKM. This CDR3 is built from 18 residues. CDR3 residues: CASSSEPRLAQNTDTQYF. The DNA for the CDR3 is TGTGCCAGCAGTTCTGAACCCCGACTAGCTCAAAACACAGATACGCAGTATTTT.